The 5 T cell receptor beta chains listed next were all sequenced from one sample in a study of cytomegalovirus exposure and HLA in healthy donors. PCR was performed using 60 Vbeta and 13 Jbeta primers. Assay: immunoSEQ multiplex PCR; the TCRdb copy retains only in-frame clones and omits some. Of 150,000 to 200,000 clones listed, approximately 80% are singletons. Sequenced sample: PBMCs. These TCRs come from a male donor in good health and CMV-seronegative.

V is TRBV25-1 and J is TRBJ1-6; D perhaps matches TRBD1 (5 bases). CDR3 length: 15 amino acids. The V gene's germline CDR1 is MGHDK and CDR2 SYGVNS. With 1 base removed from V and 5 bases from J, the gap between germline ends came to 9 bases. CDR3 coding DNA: TGTGCCAGCAGTGAATTTGGGGGGAATAATTCACCCCTCCACTTT. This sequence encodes CASSEFGGNNSPLHF.

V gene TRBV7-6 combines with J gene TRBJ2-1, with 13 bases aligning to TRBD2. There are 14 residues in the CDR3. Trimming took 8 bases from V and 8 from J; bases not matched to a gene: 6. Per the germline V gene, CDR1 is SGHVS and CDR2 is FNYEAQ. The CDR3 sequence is CASGGLAGIYEQFF. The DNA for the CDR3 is TGTGCCAGCGGGGGACTAGCGGGAATATATGAGCAGTTCTTC.

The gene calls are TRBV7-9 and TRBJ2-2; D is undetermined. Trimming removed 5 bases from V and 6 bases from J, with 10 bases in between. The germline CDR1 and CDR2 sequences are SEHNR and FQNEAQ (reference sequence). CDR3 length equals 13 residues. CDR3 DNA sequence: TGTGCCAGCAGCCCAAGAAGCTCCGGGGAGCTGTTTTTT. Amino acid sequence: CASSPRSSGELFF.

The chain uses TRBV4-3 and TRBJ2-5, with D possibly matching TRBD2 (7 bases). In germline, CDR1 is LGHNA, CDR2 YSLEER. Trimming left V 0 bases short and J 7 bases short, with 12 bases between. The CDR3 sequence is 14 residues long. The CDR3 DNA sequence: TGCGCCAGCAGCCAAGATGGAGGGGGGGGGACCCAGTACTTC. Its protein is CASSQDGGGGTQYF.

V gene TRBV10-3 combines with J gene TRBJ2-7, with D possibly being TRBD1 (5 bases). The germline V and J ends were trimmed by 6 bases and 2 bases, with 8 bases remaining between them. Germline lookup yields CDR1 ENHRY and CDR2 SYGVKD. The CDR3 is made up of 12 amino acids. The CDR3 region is CAIRGHTYEQYF. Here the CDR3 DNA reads TGTGCCATCAGAGGACATACCTACGAGCAGTACTTC.